This TCR beta chain was profiled in a study of blood T cells in healthy people across ages. Study results and limitations: With unsorted PBMCs, a conclusive comparison of naive versus antigen-experienced cells was not possible. Among T cells, TCR beta diversity per million cells dropped roughly linearly as age rose. Both naive CD4+ cell counts and diversity were greater in long-lived donors than in aged donors.

They isolated at least 7 million PBMCs from each sample. Of note for this clonotype: Its cognate antigen is unknown.

It was with a sample-barcoded 5' primer and a J-beta primer mix that a second PCR of roughly 7 to 12 cycles was run. TCRdb redid the calling of the 5' RACE reads with MiXCR, one entry per CDR3 protein. The sample lists 700,000 to 900,000 distinct CDR3 sequences, 53% occurring once. The sequenced material came from blood. This sequence originates from a man older than 75 in good health.

CDR3 sequence reads: CASSSINRASNTEAFF. The DNA for the CDR3 is TGCGCCAGCAGCTCCATCAACAGGGCTTCGAACACTGAAGCTTTCTTT. The chain uses TRBV5-1 and TRBJ1-1; TRBD1 is a possible D gene (6 bases). Per germline, CDR1 SGHRS and CDR2 YFSETQ. This CDR3 comprises 16 residues. The V end lost 3 bases, the J end lost 1 base, and 16 bases lay between the germline ends.